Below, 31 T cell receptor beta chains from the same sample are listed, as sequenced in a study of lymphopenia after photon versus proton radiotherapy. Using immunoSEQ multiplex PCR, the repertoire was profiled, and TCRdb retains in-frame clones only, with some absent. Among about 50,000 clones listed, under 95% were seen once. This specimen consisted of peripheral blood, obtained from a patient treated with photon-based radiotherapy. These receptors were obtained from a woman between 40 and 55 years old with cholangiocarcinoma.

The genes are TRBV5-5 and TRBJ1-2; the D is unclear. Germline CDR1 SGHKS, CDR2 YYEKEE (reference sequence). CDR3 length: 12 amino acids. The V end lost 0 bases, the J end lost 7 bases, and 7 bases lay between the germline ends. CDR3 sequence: CASSLEVGGYTF. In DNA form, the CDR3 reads TGTGCCAGCAGCTTGGAAGTGGGTGGCTACACCTTC.

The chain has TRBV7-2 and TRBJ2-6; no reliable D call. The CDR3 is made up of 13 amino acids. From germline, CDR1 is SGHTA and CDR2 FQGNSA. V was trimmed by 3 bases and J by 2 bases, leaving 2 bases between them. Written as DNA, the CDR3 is TGTGCCAGCAGCTTCGCTGGGGCCAACGTCCTGACTTTC. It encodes CASSFAGANVLTF.

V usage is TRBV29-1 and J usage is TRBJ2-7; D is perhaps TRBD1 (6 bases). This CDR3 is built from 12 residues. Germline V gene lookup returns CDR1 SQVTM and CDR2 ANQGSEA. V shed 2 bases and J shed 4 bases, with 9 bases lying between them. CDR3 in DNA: TGCAGCGTTGAACAGGACAGTTACGAGCAGTACTTC. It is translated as CSVEQDSYEQYF.

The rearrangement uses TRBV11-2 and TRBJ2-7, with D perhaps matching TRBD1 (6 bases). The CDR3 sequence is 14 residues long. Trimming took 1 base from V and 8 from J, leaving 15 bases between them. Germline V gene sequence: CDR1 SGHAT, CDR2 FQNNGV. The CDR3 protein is CASSLGGRGNQQYF. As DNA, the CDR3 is TGTGCCAGCAGCTTAGGTGGCAGGGGTAACCAGCAGTACTTC.

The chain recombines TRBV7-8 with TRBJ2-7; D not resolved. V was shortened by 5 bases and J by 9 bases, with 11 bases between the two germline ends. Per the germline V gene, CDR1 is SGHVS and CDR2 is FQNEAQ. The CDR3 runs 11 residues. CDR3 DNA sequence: TGTGCCAGCAGCGTCCTAGGTGCGCAGTACTTC. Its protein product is CASSVLGAQYF.

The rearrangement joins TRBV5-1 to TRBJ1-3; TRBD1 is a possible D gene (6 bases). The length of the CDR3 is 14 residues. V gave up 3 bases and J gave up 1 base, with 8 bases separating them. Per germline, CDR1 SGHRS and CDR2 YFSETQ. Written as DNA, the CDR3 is TGCGCCAGCAGCTGGGACATTTCTGGAAACACCATATATTTT. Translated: CASSWDISGNTIYF.

For the CDR3, the DNA is TGTGCCATCAGTGAGTCGCCCGGGGGGGCCGCAGATACGCAGTATTTT. This encodes CAISESPGGAADTQYF. The V call is TRBV10-3, the J call TRBJ2-3; 8 bases fit TRBD2. The J segment lost 4 bases and the V segment lost 0 bases, leaving 6 bases of the junction unmatched. Per the germline V gene, CDR1 is ENHRY and CDR2 is SYGVKD. The CDR3 spans 16 residues.

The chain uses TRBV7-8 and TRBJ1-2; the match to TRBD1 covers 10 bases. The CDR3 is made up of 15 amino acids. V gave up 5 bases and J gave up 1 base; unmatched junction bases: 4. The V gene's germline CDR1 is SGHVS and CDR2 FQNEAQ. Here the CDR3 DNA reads TGTGCCAGCAGCGTCGGACAGGGGGGTAACTATGGCTACACCTTC. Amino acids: CASSVGQGGNYGYTF.

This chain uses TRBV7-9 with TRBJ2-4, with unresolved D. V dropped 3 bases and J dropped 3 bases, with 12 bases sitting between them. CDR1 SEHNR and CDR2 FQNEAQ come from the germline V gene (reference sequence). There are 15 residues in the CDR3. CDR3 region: CASSLGGTSKNIQYF. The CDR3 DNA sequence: TGTGCCAGCAGCTTGGGTGGCACAAGCAAAAACATTCAGTACTTC.

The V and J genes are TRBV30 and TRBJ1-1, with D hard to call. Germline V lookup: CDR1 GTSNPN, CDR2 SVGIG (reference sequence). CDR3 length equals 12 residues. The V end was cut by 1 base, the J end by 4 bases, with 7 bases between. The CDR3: CAWSGSVTEAFF. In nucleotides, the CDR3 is TGTGCCTGGAGTGGGTCGGTCACTGAAGCTTTCTTT.

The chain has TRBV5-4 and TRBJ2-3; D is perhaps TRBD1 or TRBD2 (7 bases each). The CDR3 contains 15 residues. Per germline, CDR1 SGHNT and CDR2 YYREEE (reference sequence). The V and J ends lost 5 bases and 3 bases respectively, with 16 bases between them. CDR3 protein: CASRMRQGGTDTQYF. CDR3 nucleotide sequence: TGTGCCAGCAGGATGAGGCAGGGGGGGACAGATACGCAGTATTTT. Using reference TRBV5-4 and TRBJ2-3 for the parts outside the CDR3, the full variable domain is ETGVTQSPTHLIKTRGQQVTLRCSSQSGHNTVSWYQQALGQGPQFIFQYYREEENGRGNFPPRFSGLQFPNYSSELNVNALELDDSALYLCASRMRQGGTDTQYFGPGTRLTVL.

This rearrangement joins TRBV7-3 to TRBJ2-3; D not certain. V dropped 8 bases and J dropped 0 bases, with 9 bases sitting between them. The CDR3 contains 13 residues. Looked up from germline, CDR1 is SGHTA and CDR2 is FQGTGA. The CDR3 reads CASGLGSTDTQYF. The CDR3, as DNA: TGTGCCAGCGGTCTGGGGAGCACAGATACGCAGTATTTT.

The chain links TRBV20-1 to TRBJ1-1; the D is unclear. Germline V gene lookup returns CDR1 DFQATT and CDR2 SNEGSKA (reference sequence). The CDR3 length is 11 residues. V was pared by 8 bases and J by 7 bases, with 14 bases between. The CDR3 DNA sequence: TGCAGTCCACGGGCCTCGCGTGAAGCTTTCTTT. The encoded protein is CSPRASREAFF.

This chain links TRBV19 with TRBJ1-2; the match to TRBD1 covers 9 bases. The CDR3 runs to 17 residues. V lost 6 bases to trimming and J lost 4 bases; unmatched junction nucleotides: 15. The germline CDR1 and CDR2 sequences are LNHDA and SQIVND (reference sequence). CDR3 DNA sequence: TGTGCCAGTAGCTACCAGGAATTGGACAGGGGAAGCTATGGCTACACCTTC. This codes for CASSYQELDRGSYGYTF.

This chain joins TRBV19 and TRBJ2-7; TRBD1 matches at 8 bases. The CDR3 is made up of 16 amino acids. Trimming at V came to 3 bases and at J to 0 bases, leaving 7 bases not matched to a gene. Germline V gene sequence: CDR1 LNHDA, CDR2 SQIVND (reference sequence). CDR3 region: CASSMDQTGVSYEQYF. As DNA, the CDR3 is TGTGCCAGTAGTATGGATCAGACAGGGGTCTCCTACGAGCAGTACTTC.

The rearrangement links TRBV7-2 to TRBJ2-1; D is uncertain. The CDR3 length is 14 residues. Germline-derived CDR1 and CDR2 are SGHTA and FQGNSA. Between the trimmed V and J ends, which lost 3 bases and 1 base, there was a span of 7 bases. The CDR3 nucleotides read TGTGCCAGCAGCTTCGACGGTTCCTACAATGAGCAGTTCTTC. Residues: CASSFDGSYNEQFF.

CDR3 bases: TGTGCCAGTAGACAACCTGGGACTGGAAACACCATATATTTT. Protein: CASRQPGTGNTIYF. The rearrangement joins TRBV19 to TRBJ1-3; D gene unclear. Between the trimmed V and J ends, which lost 6 bases and 2 bases, there was a span of 11 bases. Looked up from germline, CDR1 is LNHDA and CDR2 is SQIVND (reference sequence). This CDR3 contains 14 residues.

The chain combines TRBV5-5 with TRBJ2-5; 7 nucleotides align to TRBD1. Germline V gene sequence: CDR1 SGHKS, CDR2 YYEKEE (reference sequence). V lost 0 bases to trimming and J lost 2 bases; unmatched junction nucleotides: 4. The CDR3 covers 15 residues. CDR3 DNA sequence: TGTGCCAGCAGCTTGGGACAGGGTAGACAAGAGACCCAGTACTTC. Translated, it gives CASSLGQGRQETQYF. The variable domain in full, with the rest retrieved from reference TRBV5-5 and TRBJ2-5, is DAGVTQSPTHLIKTRGQQVTLRCSPISGHKSVSWYQQVLGQGPQFIFQYYEKEERGRGNFPDRFSARQFPNYSSELNVNALLLGDSALYLCASSLGQGRQETQYFGPGTRLLVL.

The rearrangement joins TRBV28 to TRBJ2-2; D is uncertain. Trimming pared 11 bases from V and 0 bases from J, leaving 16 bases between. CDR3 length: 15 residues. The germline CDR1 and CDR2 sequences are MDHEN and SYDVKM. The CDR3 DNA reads TGTGCCTGCTCGACCCATGATCCGAACACCGGGGAGCTGTTTTTT. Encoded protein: CACSTHDPNTGELFF.

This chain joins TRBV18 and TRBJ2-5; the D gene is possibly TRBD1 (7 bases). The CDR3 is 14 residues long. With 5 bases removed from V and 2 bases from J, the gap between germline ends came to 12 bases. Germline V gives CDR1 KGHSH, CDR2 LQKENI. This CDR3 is CASSRRDRQETQYF. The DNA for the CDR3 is TGTGCCAGCTCAAGGAGGGACAGACAAGAGACCCAGTACTTC.

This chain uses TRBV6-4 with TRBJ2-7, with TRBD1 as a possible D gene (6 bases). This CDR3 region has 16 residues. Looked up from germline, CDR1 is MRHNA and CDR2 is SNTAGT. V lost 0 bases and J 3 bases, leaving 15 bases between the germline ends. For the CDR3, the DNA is TGTGCCAGCAGTGACTCGCCGATGGACAGTTACTACGAGCAGTACTTC. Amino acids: CASSDSPMDSYYEQYF.

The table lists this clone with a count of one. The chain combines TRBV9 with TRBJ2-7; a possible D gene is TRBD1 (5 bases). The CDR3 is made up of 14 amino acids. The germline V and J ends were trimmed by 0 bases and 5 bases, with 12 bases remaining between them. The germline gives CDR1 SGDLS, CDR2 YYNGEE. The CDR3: CASSVGGRVNEQYF. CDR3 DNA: TGTGCCAGCAGCGTAGGGGGCAGGGTCAACGAGCAGTACTTC.

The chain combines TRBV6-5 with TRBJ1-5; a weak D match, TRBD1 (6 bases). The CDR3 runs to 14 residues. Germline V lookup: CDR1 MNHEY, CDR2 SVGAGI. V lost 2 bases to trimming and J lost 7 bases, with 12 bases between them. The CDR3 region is CASSYGTGKQPQHF. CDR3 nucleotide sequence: TGTGCCAGCAGTTACGGCACAGGGAAACAGCCCCAGCATTTT.

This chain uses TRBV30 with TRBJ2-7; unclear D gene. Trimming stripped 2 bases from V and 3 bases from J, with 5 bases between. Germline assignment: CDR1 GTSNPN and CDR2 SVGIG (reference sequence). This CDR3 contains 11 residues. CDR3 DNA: TGTGCCTGGAGTACTTACTACGAGCAGTACTTC. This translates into CAWSTYYEQYF. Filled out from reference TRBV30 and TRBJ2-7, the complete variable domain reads SQTIHQWPATLVQPVGSPLSLECTVEGTSNPNLYWYRQAAGRGLQLLFYSVGIGQISSEVPQNLSASRPQDRQFILSSKKLLLSDSGFYLCAWSTYYEQYFGPGTRLTVT.

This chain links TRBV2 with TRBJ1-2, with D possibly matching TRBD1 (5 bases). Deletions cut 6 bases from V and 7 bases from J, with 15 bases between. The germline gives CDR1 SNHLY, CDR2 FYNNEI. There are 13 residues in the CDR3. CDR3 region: CASRGEGPAGYTF. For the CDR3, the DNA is TGTGCCAGCAGGGGGGAGGGTCCGGCTGGCTACACCTTC.

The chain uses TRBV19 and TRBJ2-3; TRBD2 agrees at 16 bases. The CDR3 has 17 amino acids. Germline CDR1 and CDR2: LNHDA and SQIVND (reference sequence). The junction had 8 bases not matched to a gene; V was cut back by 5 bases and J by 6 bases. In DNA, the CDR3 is TGTGCCAGTAGTCCCCAGGGACTAGCGGGAGGGCCCGATACGCAGTATTTT. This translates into CASSPQGLAGGPDTQYF.

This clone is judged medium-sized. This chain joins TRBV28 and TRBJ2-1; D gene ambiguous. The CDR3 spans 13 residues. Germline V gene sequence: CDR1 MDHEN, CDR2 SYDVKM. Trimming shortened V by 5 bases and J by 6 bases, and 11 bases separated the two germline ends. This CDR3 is CASSPESFNEQFF. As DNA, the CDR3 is TGTGCCAGCAGTCCCGAATCGTTCAATGAGCAGTTCTTC.

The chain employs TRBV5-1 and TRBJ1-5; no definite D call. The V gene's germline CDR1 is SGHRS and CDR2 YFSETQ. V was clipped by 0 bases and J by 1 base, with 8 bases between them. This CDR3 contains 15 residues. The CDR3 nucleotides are TGCGCCAGCAGCTTGGAGGGCGTGAGCAATCAGCCCCAGCATTTT. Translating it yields CASSLEGVSNQPQHF.

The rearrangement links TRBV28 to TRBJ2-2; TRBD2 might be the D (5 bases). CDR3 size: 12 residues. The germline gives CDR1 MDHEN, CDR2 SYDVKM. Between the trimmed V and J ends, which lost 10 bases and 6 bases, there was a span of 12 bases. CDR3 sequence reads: CATEREAGELFF. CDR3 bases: TGTGCCACGGAACGGGAAGCCGGGGAGCTGTTTTTT.

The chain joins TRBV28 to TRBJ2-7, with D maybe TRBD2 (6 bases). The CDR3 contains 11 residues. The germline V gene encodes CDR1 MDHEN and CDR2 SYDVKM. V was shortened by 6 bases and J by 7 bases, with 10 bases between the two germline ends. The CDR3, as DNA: TGTGCCAGCAGGGGACTCGCGGAGCAGTACTTC. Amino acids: CASRGLAEQYF.

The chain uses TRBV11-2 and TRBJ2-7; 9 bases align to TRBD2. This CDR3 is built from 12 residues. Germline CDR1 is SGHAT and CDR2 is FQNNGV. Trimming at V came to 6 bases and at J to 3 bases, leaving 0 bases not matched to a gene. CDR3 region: CASRLAGYEQYF. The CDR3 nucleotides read TGTGCCAGCAGACTAGCGGGCTACGAGCAGTACTTC. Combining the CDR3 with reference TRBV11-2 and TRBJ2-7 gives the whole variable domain EAGVAQSPRYKIIEKRQSVAFWCNPISGHATLYWYQQILGQGPKLLIQFQNNGVVDDSQLPKDRFSAERLKGVDSTLKIQPAKLEDSAVYLCASRLAGYEQYFGPGTRLTVT.